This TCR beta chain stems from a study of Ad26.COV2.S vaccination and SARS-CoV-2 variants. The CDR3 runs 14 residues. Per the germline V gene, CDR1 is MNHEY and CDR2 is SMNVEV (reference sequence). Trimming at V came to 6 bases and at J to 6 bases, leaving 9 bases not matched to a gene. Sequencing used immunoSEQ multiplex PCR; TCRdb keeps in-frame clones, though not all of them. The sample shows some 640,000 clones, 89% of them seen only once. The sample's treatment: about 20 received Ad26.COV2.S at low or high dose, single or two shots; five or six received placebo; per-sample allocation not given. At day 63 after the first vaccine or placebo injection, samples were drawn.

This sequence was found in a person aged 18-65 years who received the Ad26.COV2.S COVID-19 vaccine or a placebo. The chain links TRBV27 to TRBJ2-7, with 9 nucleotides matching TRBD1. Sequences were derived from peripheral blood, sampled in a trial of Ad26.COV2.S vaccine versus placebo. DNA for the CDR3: TGTGCCAGCAGCCGGGACAGGGAAGTTATCGAGCAGTACTTC. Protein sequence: CASSRDREVIEQYF.